This is a list of T cell receptor beta chains from one sample in a study of neurological immune-mediated disorders. MiXCR, run by TCRdb on the 5' RACE reads, gives a single entry per CDR3 protein. Among 100,000 or so distinct CDR3 sequences, 3% to 4.5% were seen once, and the ten largest hold 5% to 6.5%. The sample taken for sequencing was PBMCs. Receptors were obtained from a woman younger than 35 with multiple sclerosis. CDR3s include the opening cysteine and the closing phenylalanine or tryptophan. A D gene is named only where the DNA matches it firmly. Size is stated as once, few, many, or a class for an expanded clone.

V	J	D	size	CDR3	DNA
TRBV11-2	TRBJ2-4	-	many	CASTLGAKNIQYF	TGTGCCAGCACCCTTGGGGCCAAAAACATTCAGTACTTC
TRBV4-1	TRBJ2-7	-	many	CASSRNRVEYEQYF	TGCGCCAGCAGCCGCAACAGGGTTGAATACGAGCAGTACTTC
TRBV29-1	TRBJ1-1	-	many	CSVKGNEAFF	TGCAGCGTTAAGGGGAATGAAGCTTTCTTT
TRBV12-3/TRBV12-4	TRBJ1-5	-	many	CASSLAGHQPQHF	TGTGCCAGCAGTTTAGCGGGACACCAGCCCCAGCATTTT
TRBV7-2	TRBJ2-7	-	many	CASSLGQDYEQYF	TGTGCCAGCAGCTTAGGACAGGACTACGAGCAGTACTTC
TRBV5-1	TRBJ2-5	-	many	CASSWWGTQETQYF	TGCGCCAGCAGCTGGTGGGGAACTCAAGAGACCCAGTACTTC
TRBV18	TRBJ2-1	-	many	CASSQQDRSSYNEQFF	TGTGCCAGCTCACAACAAGACAGGAGCTCCTACAATGAGCAGTTCTTC
TRBV5-1	TRBJ2-2	TRBD2	many	CASSLNAGDGYGELFF	TGCGCCAGCAGCTTGAATGCGGGAGACGGATATGGGGAGCTGTTTTTT
TRBV10-3	TRBJ2-7	-	many	CAISDRINEQYF	TGTGCCATCAGTGATCGGATCAACGAGCAGTACTTC
TRBV11-2	TRBJ1-2	-	many	CASSPGRVVYGYTF	TGTGCCAGCAGCCCCGGCAGGGTGGTCTATGGCTACACCTTC
TRBV28	TRBJ2-3	TRBD1	many	CASSLRDRGIIPSTDTQYF	TGTGCCAGCAGTCTTCGGGACAGGGGGATCATCCCTAGCACAGATACGCAGTATTTT
TRBV2	TRBJ2-5	-	few	CASSAGFEETQYF	TGTGCCAGCAGTGCGGGATTTGAAGAGACCCAGTACTTC
TRBV15	TRBJ2-7	-	many	CATSRDINYEQYF	TGTGCCACCAGCAGAGATATAAACTACGAGCAGTACTTC
TRBV15	TRBJ2-1	TRBD1	few	CATSRDKETGDNEQFF	TGTGCCACCAGCAGAGATAAGGAGACAGGGGACAATGAGCAGTTCTTC
TRBV7-9	TRBJ2-1	-	many	CASSLVSTRLGNEQFF	TGTGCCAGCAGCTTAGTGTCTACCAGACTCGGTAATGAGCAGTTCTTC
TRBV3-1	TRBJ1-1	-	many	CASSQGFRDTEAFF	TGTGCCAGCAGCCAGGGGTTTAGGGACACTGAAGCTTTCTTT
TRBV5-1	TRBJ2-3	-	many	CASRTGATDTQYF	TGCGCCAGCAGAACGGGGGCCACAGATACGCAGTATTTT
TRBV20-1	TRBJ2-7	TRBD2	many	CSASQLAGWQYF	TGCAGTGCTAGTCAACTAGCGGGATGGCAGTACTTC
TRBV7-8	TRBJ2-7	TRBD2	many	CASSSGLAGYEQYF	TGTGCCAGCAGCAGCGGACTAGCGGGTTACGAGCAGTACTTC
TRBV28	TRBJ2-2	-	many	CATGTGTGELFF	TGTGCCACCGGCACGGGCACCGGGGAGCTGTTTTTT
TRBV15	TRBJ2-7	-	many	CATSSVPKSSYEQYF	TGTGCCACCAGCAGTGTCCCGAAGAGCTCCTACGAGCAGTACTTC
TRBV7-2	TRBJ1-5	-	many	CASSLGQINQPQHF	TGTGCCAGCAGCCTTGGACAGATTAATCAGCCCCAGCATTTT
TRBV12-3/TRBV12-4	TRBJ1-1	TRBD1	many	CASSYGQGRQAFF	TGTGCCAGCAGTTACGGACAGGGTAGACAAGCTTTCTTT
TRBV5-1	TRBJ1-1	TRBD1	many	CASSLGTVFLGYTEAFF	TGCGCCAGCAGCCTGGGGACAGTCTTCCTCGGGTACACTGAAGCTTTCTTT
TRBV20-1	TRBJ1-4	-	few	CSAPDRTTNEKLFF	TGCAGTGCTCCTGACAGGACAACTAATGAAAAACTGTTTTTT
TRBV5-1	TRBJ2-3	-	many	CASSKTDFTDTQYF	TGCGCCAGCAGCAAGACCGACTTCACAGATACGCAGTATTTT
TRBV6-5	TRBJ1-5	-	few	CDSRKGNQPQHF	TGTGACAGCAGAAAGGGGAATCAGCCCCAGCATTTT
TRBV5-1	TRBJ2-1	-	many	CASSLGGGTNHNEQFF	TGCGCCAGCAGCTTGGGTGGCGGCACGAACCACAATGAGCAGTTCTTC
TRBV10-3	TRBJ1-2	TRBD1	many	CAIKGAGGLYGYTF	TGTGCCATCAAGGGGGCAGGGGGCCTCTATGGCTACACCTTC
TRBV7-9	TRBJ1-1	TRBD1	many	CASRPQGGTEAFF	TGTGCCAGCAGGCCTCAGGGGGGCACTGAAGCTTTCTTT
TRBV28	TRBJ2-7	TRBD1	many	CASSSSGGGEQYF	TGTGCCAGCAGTTCCTCAGGGGGCGGCGAGCAGTACTTC
TRBV30	TRBJ1-3	-	many	CAWTTQGSAGNTIYF	TGTGCCTGGACCACACAGGGTTCGGCTGGAAACACCATATATTTT
TRBV3-1	TRBJ2-7	-	many	CASSQGRTSAYEQYF	TGTGCCAGCAGCCAAGGTCGTACGTCAGCTTACGAGCAGTACTTC
TRBV5-1	TRBJ2-7	TRBD2	many	CASSLGGSGSNYEQYF	TGCGCCAGCAGCTTGGGCGGGAGCGGTAGTAACTACGAGCAGTACTTC
TRBV20-1	TRBJ1-1	TRBD1	many	CSASRQGGTEAFF	TGCAGTGCTTCCCGACAGGGAGGGACTGAAGCTTTCTTT
TRBV5-1	TRBJ1-1	-	many	CASSLSGGAGTEAFF	TGCGCCAGCAGCTTGTCCGGGGGTGCGGGGACTGAAGCTTTCTTT
TRBV29-1	TRBJ1-2	-	many	CSVAPGTGDSDTF	-
TRBV19	TRBJ2-2	-	many	CASSVNTAEHGELFF	TGTGCCAGTAGCGTTAACACCGCCGAGCACGGGGAGCTGTTTTTT
TRBV7-3	TRBJ2-3	-	many	CASSSGQGSTDTQYF	TGTGCCAGCAGCTCGGGGCAGGGGAGCACAGATACGCAGTATTTT
TRBV7-2	TRBJ2-3	-	many	CASSSRIISGAQYF	TGTGCCAGCAGCTCCCGGATCATCTCAGGGGCGCAGTATTTT
TRBV7-2	TRBJ1-1	-	many	CASSFQGFEAFF	TGTGCCAGCAGCTTCCAGGGTTTCGAAGCTTTCTTT
TRBV28	TRBJ1-5	-	many	CASSLLGPSVNQPQHF	TGTGCCAGCAGTTTGCTCGGGCCGTCAGTTAATCAGCCCCAGCATTTT
TRBV6-2/TRBV6-3	TRBJ2-1	-	many	CASSYSDPRYNEQFF	TGTGCCAGCAGTTACTCGGATCCACGGTACAATGAGCAGTTCTTC
TRBV7-9	TRBJ2-2	-	many	CASSTRRTGTGELFF	TGTGCCAGCAGCACCCGGAGAACGGGGACCGGGGAGCTGTTTTTT
TRBV11-2	TRBJ1-1	TRBD1	many	CASSLAPKGGQIRREAFF	TGTGCCAGCAGCTTAGCGCCTAAGGGGGGACAGATACGCAGGGAAGCTTTCTTT
TRBV5-1	TRBJ1-2	-	many	CASSFDGNYGYTF	TGCGCCAGCAGCTTCGACGGTAACTATGGCTACACCTTC
TRBV11-2	TRBJ2-7	-	many	CASSKWDKTYEQYF	TGTGCCAGCAGTAAATGGGACAAGACCTACGAGCAGTACTTC
TRBV28	TRBJ1-2	-	many	CASSTGRAHGYTF	TGTGCCAGCAGCACCGGCAGGGCCCATGGCTACACCTTC
TRBV6-2/TRBV6-3	TRBJ2-3	-	many	CASSYSTGGGGTDTQYF	TGTGCCAGCAGTTACTCGACGGGCGGCGGCGGCACAGATACGCAGTATTTT